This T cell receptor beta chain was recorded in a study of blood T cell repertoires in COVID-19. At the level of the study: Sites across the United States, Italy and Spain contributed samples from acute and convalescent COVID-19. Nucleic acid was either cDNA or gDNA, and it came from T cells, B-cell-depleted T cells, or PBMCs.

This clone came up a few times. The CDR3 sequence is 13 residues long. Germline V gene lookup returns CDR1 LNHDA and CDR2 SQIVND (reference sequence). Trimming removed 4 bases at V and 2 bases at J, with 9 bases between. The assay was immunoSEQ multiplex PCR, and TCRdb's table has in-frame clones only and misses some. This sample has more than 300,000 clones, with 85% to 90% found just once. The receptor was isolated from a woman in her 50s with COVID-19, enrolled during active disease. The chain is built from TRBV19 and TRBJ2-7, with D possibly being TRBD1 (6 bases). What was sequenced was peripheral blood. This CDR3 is CASSTGVAYEQYF. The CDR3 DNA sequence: TGTGCCAGTAGTACAGGGGTGGCCTACGAGCAGTACTTC.